Following are 11 T cell receptor beta chains from one sample sequenced in a study of T cells in Graves' hyperthyroidism and ophthalmopathy. From RNA transcripts, TCR beta CDR3 regions were amplified. During a first-round RT-PCR of the TCR CDR3, the HTBI primer set was used. TCRdb re-called the multiplex PCR reads through MiXCR, storing one row per CDR3 protein. The data hold approximately 410,000 distinct CDR3 sequences, with roughly 13% observed a single time. Sequencing used blood. These receptors came from a woman between 18 and 29 years old with Graves' hyperthyroidism.

A few counts support this clonotype. This could be a read error, since a much larger clone is one nucleotide away. The chain combines TRBV12-3 or TRBV12-4 with TRBJ2-1, with TRBD2 as a possible D gene (5 bases). The CDR3 totals 17 residues. The ends were cut back, 3 bases at V and 8 bases at J, with 23 bases in the middle. The CDR3 DNA reads as TGTGCCAGCAGTTTTGGAATTAGCGAGGTTCTATACGATGAGCAGTTCTTC. It encodes CASSFGISEVLYDEQFF.

V and J are TRBV2 and TRBJ1-5; D is possibly TRBD1 (5 bases). V lost 5 bases and J 5 bases, leaving 19 bases between the germline ends. The length of the CDR3 is 16 residues. CDR1 and CDR2 (germline): SNHLY, FYNNEI. CDR3 in DNA: TGTGCCAGCAGTCCCGACGCCGGGACCAAGTATCAGCCCCAGCATTTT. This gives the protein CASSPDAGTKYQPQHF.

This clonotype was seen repeatedly, ten times or more. The chain has TRBV20-1 and TRBJ2-7; D may be TRBD2 (5 bases). Trimming cost V 0 bases and J 4 bases, with 13 bases left between them. The CDR3 contains 14 residues. Germline values: CDR1 DFQATT, CDR2 SNEGSKA (reference sequence). In nucleotides, the CDR3 is TGCAGTGCTAGAGATGAGGGAAGAGGATACGAGCAGTACTTC. Amino acids: CSARDEGRGYEQYF.

This clonotype has more than one count but fewer than ten. The V gene is TRBV5-1, the J gene TRBJ2-1, with a weak D call TRBD1 (5 bases). In germline, CDR1 is SGHRS, CDR2 YFSETQ. CDR3 length: 15 residues. V lost 0 bases and J 0 bases, leaving 7 bases between the germline ends. Here the CDR3 reads CASSLEGISYNEQFF. DNA of the CDR3: TGCGCCAGCAGCTTGGAGGGGATCTCCTACAATGAGCAGTTCTTC.

This sequence joins TRBV10-3 and TRBJ1-1; D gene ambiguous. There are 14 residues in the CDR3. The germline V gene encodes CDR1 ENHRY and CDR2 SYGVKD. Trimming cost V 2 bases and J 6 bases, with 13 bases left between them. CDR3 residues: CAISEVPANSEAFF. In nucleotides, the CDR3 is TGTGCCATCAGTGAGGTTCCGGCCAATTCTGAAGCTTTCTTT.

This clonotype was detected only a few times. The chain employs TRBV5-1 and TRBJ2-5; tentative D call: TRBD2 (6 bases). The length of the CDR3 is 13 residues. CDR1 SGHRS and CDR2 YFSETQ come from the germline V gene. V lost 4 bases, J lost 3 bases, and 10 bases lay in between. As DNA, the CDR3 is TGCGCCAGCAGCAGTAGGGAGGAAGAGACCCAGTACTTC. It is translated as CASSSREEETQYF.

Ten or more counts support this clonotype. The chain recombines TRBV2 with TRBJ1-4, with D possibly matching TRBD1 (6 bases). V shed 2 bases and J shed 8 bases, with 15 bases lying between them. Germline V gene data show CDR1 as SNHLY and CDR2 as FYNNEI. The CDR3 has 15 residues. Here the CDR3 reads CASSERGAWSEKLFF. CDR3 bases: TGTGCCAGCAGTGAACGGGGGGCGTGGAGCGAAAAACTGTTTTTT.

This clonotype appeared many times. The chain joins TRBV7-9 to TRBJ1-2, with a possible D match to TRBD1 (6 bases). CDR3 length: 11 residues. Germline values: CDR1 SEHNR, CDR2 FQNEAQ (reference sequence). Trimming took off 5 bases at V and 7 bases at J, with 8 bases between the two ends. CDR3 loop: CASSPGVGYTF. CDR3 DNA sequence: TGTGCCAGCAGCCCAGGGGTTGGCTACACCTTC.

This clonotype has a handful of counts. V gene TRBV7-2 combines with J gene TRBJ2-2; D perhaps matches TRBD2 (5 bases). This CDR3 contains 17 residues. Deletions cut 1 base from V and 0 bases from J, with 12 bases between. Germline V lookup: CDR1 SGHTA, CDR2 FQGNSA. The CDR3, as DNA: TGTGCCAGCAGCTTAGATATAAGCGGTGCGAACACCGGGGAGCTGTTTTTT. Translation: CASSLDISGANTGELFF.

Only a few counts were recorded for this clonotype. V gene TRBV20-1 combines with J gene TRBJ2-7, with 8 bases matching TRBD2. V shed 0 bases and J 2 bases; nucleotides not matched to a gene: 9. Germline-derived CDR1 and CDR2 are DFQATT and SNEGSKA (reference sequence). This CDR3 spans 16 amino acids. In nucleotides, the CDR3 is TGCAGTGCTAGAGATGACGGTAGCGGGACGCCCTACGAGCAGTACTTC. It translates to CSARDDGSGTPYEQYF.

This clonotype was seen repeatedly, ten times or more. The chain employs TRBV7-2 and TRBJ2-7; D is uncertain. CDR1 is SGHTA, CDR2 FQGNSA, per germline. This CDR3 has 15 residues. Trimming shortened V by 4 bases and J by 2 bases, and 15 bases separated the two germline ends. The CDR3 region is CASSSGRSIAYEQYF. The CDR3 DNA sequence: TGTGCCAGCAGCTCAGGAAGGTCCATAGCCTACGAGCAGTACTTC.